Below, 21 T cell receptor beta chains from the same sample are listed, as sequenced in a study of T cells in Graves' hyperthyroidism and ophthalmopathy. Authors of the study amplified TCR beta CDR3 regions from RNA transcripts. When the TCR CDR3 underwent first-round RT-PCR, the HTBI primer set was used. TCRdb reprocessed the multiplex PCR reads with MiXCR, giving one entry per CDR3 protein. The sample consists of over 700,000 distinct CDR3 sequences, about 19% of them appearing once. The sample consisted of blood. Receptor source: a woman in her forties or fifties with Graves' hyperthyroidism that later progressed to Graves' ophthalmopathy.

The genes are TRBV6-5 and TRBJ1-2; 10 bases agree with TRBD1. CDR3 length: 15 amino acids. J lost 8 bases, V lost 0 bases, and 6 bases had no gene match. CDR1 and CDR2 (germline): MNHEY, SVGAGI. The CDR3 DNA is TGTGCCAGCAGTTACTCCTCGACAGGGGGCCGCGGCTACACCTTC. Protein sequence: CASSYSSTGGRGYTF.

This clonotype has only a few counts. The chain couples TRBV5-1 to TRBJ1-6, with 7 bases that match TRBD1. The CDR3 runs 15 residues. After removal of 7 bases from V and 7 bases from J, the junction contained 11 bases not matched to a gene. Looked up from germline, CDR1 is SGHRS and CDR2 is YFSETQ. The CDR3 reads CASHDPGQQNSPLHF. Written as DNA, the CDR3 is TGCGCCAGCCACGACCCGGGACAGCAGAATTCACCCCTCCACTTT.

This clonotype was found a few times. Germline is not matched at one junction end, which may reflect a read error. The chain combines TRBV6-1 with TRBJ2-1; D is tentatively TRBD1 or TRBD2 (5 bases each). The CDR3 extends over 16 amino acids. In germline, CDR1 is MNHNS, CDR2 SASEGT. CDR3: CASSVSGTQGYNEHFF. The CDR3 region has the DNA TGTGCCAGCAGTGTCTCCGGGACCCAAGGGTACAATGAGCATTTCTTC.

Many counts were recorded for this clonotype. V is TRBV5-1 and J is TRBJ1-1; 8 bases fit TRBD1. Per the germline V gene, CDR1 is SGHRS and CDR2 is YFSETQ. Losses at the gene ends were 3 bases for V and 0 bases for J; bases not matched to a gene: 4. This CDR3 has 15 residues. The CDR3 reads CASSSDRVMNTEAFF. The DNA for the CDR3 is TGCGCCAGCAGCTCGGACAGGGTCATGAACACTGAAGCTTTCTTT. The full variable domain, its missing parts supplied by reference TRBV5-1 and TRBJ1-1, is KAGVTQTPRYLIKTRGQQVTLSCSPISGHRSVSWYQQTPGQGLQFLFEYFSETQRNKGNFPGRFSGRQFSNSRSEMNVSTLELGDSALYLCASSSDRVMNTEAFFGQGTRLTVV.

In its sample, this clonotype was seen many times. The chain joins TRBV2 to TRBJ2-3; 7 bases align to TRBD1. Losses at the gene ends were 3 bases for V and 2 bases for J; bases not matched to a gene: 8. Germline CDR1 is SNHLY and CDR2 is FYNNEI. This CDR3 spans 16 amino acids. The CDR3 bases are TGTGCCAGCAGTGAGAGGGGGCCTGCCCTCACAGATACGCAGTATTTT. Translating gives CASSERGPALTDTQYF.

The gene calls are TRBV6-4 and TRBJ1-1, with D unclear. This CDR3 region has 13 residues. V was clipped by 3 bases and J by 5 bases, with 10 bases between them. Germline loops: CDR1 MRHNA, CDR2 SNTAGT. The CDR3: CASSESVGTEAFF. DNA for the CDR3: TGTGCCAGCAGTGAATCTGTGGGTACTGAAGCTTTCTTT.

The CDR3 DNA sequence: TGCGCCAGCAGCTTTTTGGGGTATGAGCAGTTCTTC. The encoded protein is CASSFLGYEQFF. The chain couples TRBV5-1 to TRBJ2-1; D is unresolved. V dropped 2 bases and J dropped 8 bases, with 8 bases sitting between them. CDR1 is SGHRS, CDR2 YFSETQ, per germline. The CDR3 sequence is 12 residues long.

The chain joins TRBV19 to TRBJ2-7; no clear D gene. Germline V CDR1 and CDR2: LNHDA, SQIVND (reference sequence). Trimming shortened V by 3 bases and J by 1 base, and 13 bases separated the two germline ends. The CDR3 is 15 residues long. The CDR3 sequence is CASSIGRTPSYEQYF. The CDR3 nucleotides are TGTGCCAGTAGTATCGGTCGGACGCCTTCCTACGAGCAGTACTTC.

This sequence joins TRBV6-5 and TRBJ2-1; 10 positions match TRBD2. Germline V gene sequence: CDR1 MNHEY, CDR2 SVGAGI. The CDR3 sequence is 16 residues long. The junction had 15 bases not matched to a gene; V was cut back by 1 base and J by 15 bases. Here the CDR3 reads CASSYLGLAGAQGLFF. The CDR3 DNA sequence: TGTGCCAGCAGTTACTTGGGTCTAGCGGGGGCCCAAGGCCTGTTCTTC.

At least ten counts were recorded for this clonotype. The CDR3 sequence: CASRPDRGLEKLFF. CDR3 nucleotides: TGCGCCAGCAGACCGGACAGGGGGCTTGAAAAACTGTTTTTT. The chain combines TRBV5-1 with TRBJ1-4, with 11 positions matching TRBD1. After removal of 5 bases from V and 7 bases from J, the junction contained 4 bases not matched to a gene. The CDR3 covers 14 residues. CDR1 and CDR2 (germline): SGHRS, YFSETQ.

The CDR3 nucleotides read TGTGCCAGCAGCCAACTCCTCTTTGGTGAGCAGTTCTTC. Its translation is CASSQLLFGEQFF. The chain has TRBV6-2 or TRBV6-3 and TRBJ2-1, with D unresolved. The CDR3 spans 13 residues. V shed 6 bases and J shed 9 bases, with 15 bases lying between them. Germline CDR1 and CDR2: MNHEY and SVGEGT.

Ten or more counts support this clonotype. The CDR3 protein is CASSPNPTGANVLTF. The DNA for the CDR3 is TGTGCCAGCAGCCCGAACCCGACTGGGGCCAACGTCCTGACTTTC. The chain has TRBV11-2 and TRBJ2-6, with no clear D. The CDR3 extends over 15 amino acids. Germline CDR1 reads SGHAT; CDR2 reads FQNNGV. V dropped 5 bases and J dropped 2 bases, with 10 bases sitting between them.

The V gene is TRBV11-2, the J gene TRBJ2-2; D is undetermined. The V end lost 4 bases, the J end lost 8 bases, and 14 bases lay between the germline ends. The CDR3 covers 14 residues. Germline V lookup: CDR1 SGHAT, CDR2 FQNNGV. The CDR3 loop is CASSSDQRPGELFF. The CDR3 bases are TGTGCCAGCAGCTCAGACCAGCGCCCGGGGGAGCTGTTTTTT.

V is TRBV6-2 or TRBV6-3 and J is TRBJ1-1; D call uncertain. CDR1 and CDR2 from the germline V gene are MNHEY and SVGEGT. There are 13 residues in the CDR3. V gave up 10 bases and J gave up 1 base, with 13 bases separating them. The CDR3 is CANLHWGNTEAFF. In DNA, the CDR3 is TGTGCCAACCTCCACTGGGGGAACACTGAAGCTTTCTTT.

DNA of the CDR3: TGTGCCAGCAGCTTGGCTATAGATCAAGAGACCCAGTACTTC. The encoded protein is CASSLAIDQETQYF. V gene TRBV5-4 combines with J gene TRBJ2-5; D call uncertain. Between the trimmed V and J ends, which lost 0 bases and 2 bases, there was a span of 8 bases. Germline V gene lookup returns CDR1 SGHNT and CDR2 YYREEE (reference sequence). There are 14 residues in the CDR3.

This clonotype was seen a few times. The rearrangement links TRBV7-9 to TRBJ1-4, with 7 positions matching TRBD1. CDR3 length: 14 amino acids. V lost 6 bases, J lost 5 bases, and 6 bases stayed unmatched. CDR1 SEHNR and CDR2 FQNEAQ come from the germline V gene (reference sequence). For the CDR3, the DNA is TGTGCCAGCAGGCCTACAGGGGCGAATGAAAAACTGTTTTTT. Its protein is CASRPTGANEKLFF.

Ten or more counts support this clonotype. The V and J genes are TRBV2 and TRBJ2-7; D not certain. The V gene lost 2 bases and the J gene lost 3 bases, with 8 bases spanning the gap. The CDR3 runs to 13 residues. The germline gives CDR1 SNHLY, CDR2 FYNNEI. CDR3 loop: CASSERNYYEQYF. The DNA for the CDR3 is TGTGCCAGCAGTGAAAGGAACTACTACGAGCAGTACTTC.

The chain uses TRBV12-3 or TRBV12-4 and TRBJ2-7; 10 nucleotides agree with TRBD2. The J call may not be correct, given that the DNA end is closer to TRBJ2-1. This CDR3 is built from 16 residues. The CDR3 spells CASSPSGGPSGYEQFF. In nucleotides, the CDR3 is TGTGCCAGCAGTCCTAGCGGGGGCCCTTCGGGGTACGAGCAGTTCTTC.

The chain employs TRBV6-2 or TRBV6-3 and TRBJ2-7, with TRBD1 matching 7 bases. Trimming cost V 6 bases and J 0 bases; bases outside gene matches: 8. The germline V gene encodes CDR1 MNHEY and CDR2 SVGEGT. This CDR3 is built from 15 residues. The CDR3 nucleotides read TGTGCCAGCAGCCCGAGACAGGGCAGCTCCTACGAGCAGTACTTC. Its protein product is CASSPRQGSSYEQYF.

This clonotype was seen at least ten times. The chain uses TRBV27 and TRBJ1-2, with D possibly matching TRBD1 (5 bases). CDR3 length equals 14 residues. V lost 4 bases and J lost 4, with 13 bases in between. Germline V gives CDR1 MNHEY, CDR2 SMNVEV (reference sequence). This chain's CDR3 is CASSYRPDGYGYTF. CDR3 nucleotides: TGTGCCAGCAGTTACAGGCCGGATGGCTATGGCTACACCTTC.

This clonotype was recorded many times. The chain has TRBV20-1 and TRBJ1-1, with TRBD1 as a possible D gene (6 bases). V was shortened by 1 base and J by 7 bases, with 13 bases between the two germline ends. Germline lookup yields CDR1 DFQATT and CDR2 SNEGSKA (reference sequence). CDR3 size: 13 residues. CDR3 sequence: CSARGTVNREAFF. As DNA, the CDR3 is TGCAGTGCTAGAGGGACAGTAAACCGTGAAGCTTTCTTT.